Listed below are T cell receptor beta chains from one sample, sequenced in a study of neurological immune-mediated disorders. TCRdb processed the 5' RACE reads anew with MiXCR; each CDR3 protein has one entry. This sample has fewer than 90,000 distinct CDR3 sequences; 10% to 13% occur once, and the top ten carry roughly 9%. Material: PBMCs. These receptor sequences come from a man aged 25 to 40 in good health. Both conserved end residues are part of each CDR3. The order of the fields is CDR3 protein, V gene.

CDR3 protein: CASSESTDTQYF
V gene: TRBV2

CDR3 protein: CASTAQLQETQYF
V gene: TRBV2

CDR3 protein: CASRRTSQETQYF
V gene: TRBV28

CDR3 protein: CASSPPGSRYEQYF
V gene: TRBV10-1

CDR3 protein: CATRTGTSGYNEQFF
V gene: TRBV15

CDR3 protein: CSARRLVDTYTQYF
V gene: TRBV20-1

CDR3 protein: CASSRGTSARGDTQYF
V gene: TRBV6-6

CDR3 protein: CASSQDSAPGKTQYF
V gene: TRBV2

CDR3 protein: CASSPGGQGAYNEQFF
V gene: TRBV5-1

CDR3 protein: CASSVDSTNTEAFF
V gene: TRBV9

CDR3 protein: CASSLFINEQFF
V gene: TRBV28

CDR3 protein: CASREAGVATYNEQFF
V gene: TRBV6-2/TRBV6-3

CDR3 protein: CASSLYPQTGATNEKLFF
V gene: TRBV27

CDR3 protein: CATSRDRVYEQYF
V gene: TRBV15

CDR3 protein: CASILRLSGGTGELFF
V gene: TRBV5-5

CDR3 protein: CAWTFNTDTQYF
V gene: TRBV30

CDR3 protein: CASSLSGSGNTIYF
V gene: TRBV12-3/TRBV12-4

CDR3 protein: CSASRDNSYEQYF
V gene: TRBV20-1

CDR3 protein: CSVVGAGETQYF
V gene: TRBV29-1

CDR3 protein: CASSQDKGGEQFF
V gene: TRBV4-1

CDR3 protein: CSVEGYPGQTTDTQYF
V gene: TRBV29-1

CDR3 protein: CSARSPGLAGVGNEQFF
V gene: TRBV20-1

CDR3 protein: CSAPGQRATEAFF
V gene: TRBV20-1

CDR3 protein: CASRGIDRPAYEQYF
V gene: TRBV28

CDR3 protein: CASSLLAGVGQHEQFF
V gene: TRBV7-2

CDR3 protein: CASTPGTATYEQYF
V gene: TRBV28

CDR3 protein: CSATGRTNTGELFF
V gene: TRBV20-1

CDR3 protein: CSAMRGGWGAKNIQYF
V gene: TRBV20-1

CDR3 protein: CASSLATSGSLPYEQYF
V gene: TRBV7-8

CDR3 protein: CASSLSVGQGISPLHF
V gene: TRBV5-1

CDR3 protein: CASARLAGVSDTQYF
V gene: TRBV7-2

CDR3 protein: CASSLGTSYKQYF
V gene: TRBV12-3/TRBV12-4

CDR3 protein: CASSLTGGLNEKLFF
V gene: TRBV12-3/TRBV12-4

CDR3 protein: CASSLPRDSYEQYF
V gene: TRBV7-9

CDR3 protein: CASSVRPHDNGELFF
V gene: TRBV9

CDR3 protein: CASSSPDQETQYF
V gene: TRBV5-1

CDR3 protein: CSAASRALTGDNSPLHF
V gene: TRBV20-1

CDR3 protein: CATSRDQRQGPSYEQYF
V gene: TRBV15

CDR3 protein: CASSPTSEQFF
V gene: TRBV7-9

CDR3 protein: CASVTAGITDTQYF
V gene: TRBV28

CDR3 protein: CASRNRGRGDTQYF
V gene: TRBV28

CDR3 protein: CASSLGQGGGAQPQHF
V gene: TRBV12-3/TRBV12-4

CDR3 protein: CACRLAENIQYF
V gene: TRBV2

CDR3 protein: CASSTGTAGYTF
V gene: TRBV18

CDR3 protein: CASSLFIGQGDTEAFF
V gene: TRBV11-2

CDR3 protein: CASSLLQGANTGELFF
V gene: TRBV28

CDR3 protein: CSVDPVGPGTDTQYF
V gene: TRBV29-1

CDR3 protein: CSVLSETNTGELFF
V gene: TRBV29-1